Listed here are 20 T cell receptor beta chains from one sample, sequenced in a study of blood T cell repertoires in COVID-19. The protocol was immunoSEQ multiplex PCR, while the TCRdb copy is restricted to in-frame clones and leaves out a portion. Of 200,000 to 250,000 clones listed, 75% to 90% were seen once; the top ten hold 3% to 4%. The sequenced sample was PBMCs or T cells enriched from blood (not recorded which). The source of these receptors is a woman aged 25 to 39 who had been exposed to COVID-19.

The chain links TRBV4-1 to TRBJ2-2; 8 bases fit TRBD1. The CDR3 covers 16 residues. V was clipped by 6 bases and J by 1 base; unmatched bases: 7. The germline CDR1 and CDR2 sequences are MGHRA and YSYEKL. The CDR3 DNA follows: TGCGCCAGCAGTCGTCGACAGGGGAGGAACACCGGGGAGCTGTTTTTT. Its translation: CASSRRQGRNTGELFF.

The chain couples TRBV7-9 to TRBJ2-1, with 11 nucleotides matching TRBD2. Unmatched junction bases numbered 9, after V lost 3 bases and J lost 8 bases. Germline lookup yields CDR1 SEHNR and CDR2 FQNEAQ (reference sequence). This CDR3 has 16 amino acids. DNA for the CDR3: TGTGCCAGCAGCTTTCAAGGGACTAGCGGTTACTATGAGCAGTTCTTC. This sequence encodes CASSFQGTSGYYEQFF.

This clone appeared a single time. The rearrangement uses TRBV6-1 and TRBJ2-2, with D unclear. V was shortened by 2 bases and J by 1 base, with 8 bases between the two germline ends. The CDR3 runs to 15 residues. From germline, CDR1 is MNHNS and CDR2 SASEGT. CDR3: CASSERVRNTGELFF. The DNA for the CDR3 is TGTGCCAGCAGTGAACGGGTGAGGAACACCGGGGAGCTGTTTTTT.

The chain links TRBV24-1 to TRBJ2-5, with 7 bases matching TRBD1. The germline CDR1 and CDR2 sequences are KGHDR and SFDVKD. The CDR3 extends over 13 amino acids. V gave up 4 bases and J gave up 4 bases; unmatched junction bases: 2. The CDR3 loop is CATSETGRETQYF. In nucleotides, the CDR3 is TGTGCCACCAGTGAGACAGGGAGAGAGACCCAGTACTTC.

The chain combines TRBV3-1 (or the pseudogene TRBV3-2) with TRBJ2-2, with 9 bases that match TRBD2. This CDR3 has 17 residues. After removal of 4 bases from V and 3 bases from J, the junction contained 9 bases not matched to a gene. The V gene's germline CDR1 is LGHDT and CDR2 YNNKEL (reference sequence). Here the CDR3 reads CASSPLQLAGYTGELFF. The CDR3 DNA reads as TGTGCCAGCAGCCCCCTCCAGCTAGCGGGATACACCGGGGAGCTGTTTTTT.

The chain recombines TRBV10-3 with TRBJ1-1; TRBD1 matches at 9 bases. V dropped 4 bases and J dropped 5; count of bases not matched to a gene: 8. Germline V lookup: CDR1 ENHRY, CDR2 SYGVKD. The CDR3 has 15 amino acids. In DNA, the CDR3 is TGTGCCATCAGTGGACCGGGGACAGGGTTAACTGAAGCTTTCTTT. Residues: CAISGPGTGLTEAFF.

The genes are TRBV27 and TRBJ1-3, with 7 nucleotides matching TRBD1. With 6 bases clipped from V and 4 bases from J, the junction kept 15 bases outside the gene matches. The CDR3 sequence is 17 residues long. Germline V gene data show CDR1 as MNHEY and CDR2 as SMNVEV (reference sequence). The CDR3 DNA reads as TGTGCCAGCAGCCCCGACTTTGGGACAGCCTCCGGAAACACCATATATTTT. It encodes CASSPDFGTASGNTIYF.

The rearrangement joins TRBV19 to TRBJ1-1; possibly TRBD1 for D (6 bases). Germline V gene data show CDR1 as LNHDA and CDR2 as SQIVND (reference sequence). The CDR3 spans 15 residues. V was clipped by 4 bases and J by 6 bases, with 18 bases between them. DNA of the CDR3: TGTGCCAGTAGTACTGGACAGAACCATCCCTCTGAAGCTTTCTTT. Protein: CASSTGQNHPSEAFF.

This clone showed up just once. The chain links TRBV5-6 to TRBJ1-6; D is possibly TRBD1 (5 bases). The V gene's germline CDR1 is SGHDT and CDR2 YYEEEE. Trimming cost V 0 bases and J 6 bases, with 16 bases left between them. The CDR3 is made up of 17 amino acids. The CDR3 DNA reads TGTGCCAGCAGCTTGGGGGGCAGCCTGCTCCTTAATTCACCCCTCCACTTT. Translation gives CASSLGGSLLLNSPLHF.

The rearrangement joins TRBV29-1 to TRBJ2-3; perhaps TRBD1 as D (5 bases). The CDR3 spans 13 residues. Trimming took 3 bases from V and 2 from J, leaving 9 bases between them. Per germline, CDR1 SQVTM and CDR2 ANQGSEA. CDR3 protein: CSVDNRLTDTQYF. CDR3 nucleotide sequence: TGCAGCGTTGATAACAGGCTCACAGATACGCAGTATTTT.

This clone was recorded only once. The rearrangement joins TRBV19 to TRBJ2-1; TRBD1 matches at 7 bases. The trim removed 6 bases at V and 6 bases at J, leaving 11 bases unmatched. In germline, CDR1 is LNHDA, CDR2 SQIVND (reference sequence). The CDR3 runs 15 residues. CDR3: CASRGTVNAGNEQFF. CDR3 DNA sequence: TGTGCCAGTAGGGGGACAGTAAATGCGGGCAATGAGCAGTTCTTC. The full variable domain, completed using reference TRBV19 and TRBJ2-1, is DGGITQSPKYLFRKEGQNVTLSCEQNLNHDAMYWYRQDPGQGLRLIYYSQIVNDFQKGDIAEGYSVSREKKESFPLTVTSAQKNPTAFYLCASRGTVNAGNEQFFGPGTRLTVL.

The rearrangement uses TRBV14 and TRBJ2-3, with 7 bases identical to TRBD1. From germline, CDR1 is SGHDN and CDR2 FVKESK. The CDR3 is 16 residues long. The J segment lost 1 base and the V segment lost 4 bases, leaving 8 bases of the junction unmatched. The CDR3 is CASSLDRERGTDTQYF. For the CDR3, the DNA is TGTGCCAGCAGCCTTGACAGGGAACGGGGCACAGATACGCAGTATTTT.

The rearrangement uses TRBV12-3 or TRBV12-4 and TRBJ1-5; D is unresolved. The length of the CDR3 is 13 residues. Trimming stripped 2 bases from V and 16 bases from J, with 18 bases between. CDR3 bases: TGTGCCAGCAGTTTACAAAACGCGGGTGAACGACATTTT. Translating it yields CASSLQNAGERHF.

This clone was seen a handful of times. The chain carries TRBV24-1 and TRBJ1-2; 9 bases are shared with TRBD1. The V gene end was trimmed by 7 bases and the J gene end by 3 bases; junction bases not matched to a gene: 5. Germline loops: CDR1 KGHDR, CDR2 SFDVKD. The CDR3 covers 14 residues. The CDR3 is CATRGTGYDYGYTF. CDR3 DNA sequence: TGTGCCACCAGGGGGACAGGGTACGACTATGGCTACACCTTC.

This chain uses TRBV6-1 with TRBJ1-1, with D tentatively TRBD1 (5 bases). V was clipped by 3 bases and J by 1 base, with 12 bases between them. The CDR3 has 15 amino acids. Germline V lookup: CDR1 MNHNS, CDR2 SASEGT. This CDR3 is CASSDRGDWNTEAFF. The DNA for the CDR3 is TGTGCCAGCAGTGACCGCGGGGACTGGAACACTGAAGCTTTCTTT.

The chain has TRBV11-2 and TRBJ2-5; D remains ambiguous. Trimming removed 3 bases at V and 2 bases at J, with 10 bases between. Germline V gene sequence: CDR1 SGHAT, CDR2 FQNNGV. There are 14 residues in the CDR3. CDR3 DNA: TGTGCCAGCAGCTTTACGAACAGACAAGAGACCCAGTACTTC. Protein: CASSFTNRQETQYF.

The V and J genes are TRBV2 and TRBJ1-6; TRBD1 matches 8 bases. V was clipped by 7 bases and J by 10 bases; unmatched bases: 9. The CDR3 has 14 residues. Germline V CDR1 and CDR2: SNHLY, FYNNEI. The CDR3, as DNA: TGTGCCAGCATTCCGACAGGGGAAGGATCACCCCTCCACTTT. Translation: CASIPTGEGSPLHF.

This clone was picked up one time. The chain couples TRBV2 to TRBJ2-1; 11 bases line up with TRBD2. Germline values: CDR1 SNHLY, CDR2 FYNNEI. V dropped 0 bases and J dropped 9; count of bases not matched to a gene: 7. This CDR3 has 16 amino acids. CDR3 in amino acids: CASSEAPLAGVGEQFF. CDR3 nucleotide sequence: TGTGCCAGCAGTGAAGCGCCACTAGCGGGAGTGGGTGAGCAGTTCTTC.

This clone was seen once. The chain combines TRBV3-1 (or the pseudogene TRBV3-2) with TRBJ2-1, with 9 bases fitting TRBD2. The length of the CDR3 is 15 residues. The germline V gene encodes CDR1 LGHDT and CDR2 YNNKEL (reference sequence). Losses at the gene ends were 1 base for V and 7 bases for J; bases not matched to a gene: 5. The CDR3 region is CASSQGAGGLNEQFF. As DNA, the CDR3 is TGTGCCAGCAGCCAAGGAGCGGGAGGACTTAATGAGCAGTTCTTC.

The gene calls are TRBV6-4 and TRBJ1-5; a weak D match, TRBD1 (5 bases). Looked up from germline, CDR1 is MRHNA and CDR2 is SNTAGT. The CDR3 is 15 amino acids. Trimming took off 6 bases at V and 0 bases at J, with 12 bases between the two ends. CDR3 amino acids: CASRRSTDSNQPQHF. Here the CDR3 DNA reads TGTGCCAGCAGACGATCGACAGATAGCAATCAGCCCCAGCATTTT.